This is a list of T cell receptor beta chains from one sample in a study of CD8 T cells in Susac syndrome. From the immunoSEQ multiplex PCR reads, TCRdb called clonotypes with MiXCR, one entry per CDR3 protein. The profile shows about 71,000 distinct CDR3 sequences, 93% of them singletons. Sequencing input: CD4+ T cells from PBMCs. The receptors stem from a human donor with Susac syndrome. Each CDR3 is given with its conserved first and last residue. The order of the fields is CDR3 length, V gene, J gene, D gene, clone size, CDR3 protein, CDR3 DNA. D genes are given only for firm matches. Clone size appears in some rows only: once, few, many, or a class for an expanded clone.

>15|TRBV6-6|TRBJ1-4|-|-
CASCLTGRANEKLFF
TGTGCCAGCTGCCTGACCGGACGGGCTAATGAAAAACTGTTTTTT
>14|TRBV12-3/TRBV12-4|TRBJ2-7|-|-
CASSVRTVRGEQYF
TGTGCCAGCAGCGTAAGGACAGTACGTGGAGAGCAGTACTTC
>16|TRBV20-1|TRBJ2-3|-|-
CSARDFLELGTDTQYF
TGCAGTGCTAGAGATTTCCTAGAACTTGGCACAGATACGCAGTATTTT
>18|TRBV7-2|TRBJ2-3|TRBD2|-
CASSLGQAGGPSTDTQYF
TGTGCCAGCAGCTTAGGTCAAGCGGGGGGGCCGAGCACAGATACGCAGTATTTT
>14|TRBV2|TRBJ2-4|TRBD1|-
CARSTPGQQNIQYF
TGTGCCAGGTCAACCCCGGGACAGCAAAACATTCAGTACTTC
>13|TRBV5-1|TRBJ2-5|TRBD1|-
CASSFNRGETQYF
TGCGCCAGCAGTTTTAACAGGGGAGAGACCCAGTACTTC
>15|TRBV6-6|TRBJ2-3|-|-
CASRIQGGGTDTQYF
TGTGCCAGCAGGATACAGGGAGGAGGCACAGATACGCAGTATTTT
>20|TRBV11-2|TRBJ2-5|TRBD2|-
CASSLEGHQRGAPFQETQYF
TGTGCCAGCAGCTTAGAGGGCCATCAGCGGGGGGCTCCTTTCCAAGAGACCCAGTACTTC
>14|TRBV1|TRBJ1-4|-|-
CTSSLRDTNEKLFF
TGCACCAGCAGCCTCCGGGATACTAATGAAAAACTGTTTTTT
>16|TRBV19|TRBJ2-7|TRBD1|-
CASSPGLRDRAYEQYF
TGTGCCAGTAGTCCAGGCCTCCGGGACAGGGCCTACGAGCAGTACTTC
>13|TRBV5-5|TRBJ2-1|-|-
CASSLTGINEQFF
TGTGCCAGCAGCTTGACAGGGATCAATGAGCAGTTCTTC
>18|TRBV25-1|TRBJ1-6|TRBD1|-
CASSESAGTGYGNSPLHF
TGTGCCAGCAGTGAATCGGCCGGGACAGGGTACGGTAATTCACCCCTCCACTTT
>14|TRBV6-5|TRBJ2-1|TRBD1|once
CASRPDRGPNEQFF
TGTGCCAGCAGACCCGACAGGGGGCCCAATGAGCAGTTCTTC
>14|TRBV20-1|TRBJ2-1|TRBD2|-
CSARAGGPSNEQFF
TGCAGTGCAAGAGCGGGGGGGCCGTCCAATGAGCAGTTCTTC
>11|TRBV3-1|TRBJ1-2|-|-
CASSLNEGYTF
TGTGCCAGCAGTCTAAACGAGGGCTACACCTTC
>16|TRBV28|TRBJ2-7|TRBD1|-
CASSTSGTGLRNEQYF
TGTGCCAGCAGTACGTCCGGGACAGGTCTTCGTAACGAGCAGTACTTC
>16|TRBV7-2|TRBJ2-7|-|-
CASSPNPGTVSYEQYF
TGTGCCAGCAGCCCCAACCCGGGGACGGTCTCCTACGAGCAGTACTTC
>12|TRBV7-6|TRBJ2-5|-|-
CASRAPQETQYF
TGTGCCAGCAGGGCCCCCCAAGAGACCCAGTACTTC
>17|TRBV7-9|TRBJ1-3|-|-
CASSLVVGLRSGNTIYF
TGTGCCAGCAGCTTAGTGGTCGGGCTCCGCTCTGGAAACACCATATATTTT
>13|TRBV6-2/TRBV6-3|TRBJ2-7|-|-
CAVGRLGTYEQYF
TGTGCCGTGGGGCGGCTGGGGACCTACGAGCAGTACTTC
>14|TRBV29-1|TRBJ2-7|-|-
CTSKGGSLAYEQYF
TGCACCTCCAAAGGAGGGAGTCTCGCCTACGAGCAGTACTTC
>18|TRBV15|TRBJ2-6|TRBD2|-
CATKYAGGPYSGANVLTF
TGTGCCACCAAATACGCGGGGGGCCCCTACTCTGGGGCCAACGTCCTGACTTTC
>15|TRBV6-2/TRBV6-3|TRBJ1-2|TRBD1|once
CASSQQISGGYGYTF
TGTGCCAGCAGCCAACAGATCTCAGGGGGCTATGGCTACACCTTC
>13|TRBV19|TRBJ2-5|-|-
CASSIDSLETQYF
TGTGCCAGTAGTATAGATTCTCTAGAGACCCAGTACTTC
>16|TRBV11-2|TRBJ1-3|TRBD1|-
CASSLTGTVNGNTIYF
TGTGCCAGCAGCTTAACCGGGACAGTTAATGGAAACACCATATATTTT
>14|TRBV9|TRBJ2-3|TRBD1|-
CASSPRTGEDTQYF
TGTGCCAGCAGCCCGAGGACAGGGGAAGATACGCAGTATTTT
>14|TRBV28|TRBJ2-7|-|-
CASSLGSRPYEQYF
TGTGCCAGCAGCCTGGGGAGTCGACCTTACGAGCAGTACTTC
>17|TRBV20-1|TRBJ2-3|-|-
CSARAPSGAFGTDTQYF
TGCAGTGCTAGAGCCCCCAGCGGAGCTTTCGGCACAGATACGCAGTATTTT
>16|TRBV19|TRBJ1-1|TRBD1|-
CASSLQGYIVNTEAFF
TGTGCCAGTAGCCTACAGGGGTATATCGTTAACACTGAAGCTTTCTTT
>13|TRBV5-1|TRBJ2-3|-|-
CASSRDRLDTQYF
TGCGCCAGCAGCCGAGACCGTCTAGATACGCAGTATTTT
>15|TRBV28|TRBJ2-5|-|-
CASSSTGPRGETQYF
TGTGCCAGCAGTTCCACCGGGCCCAGGGGAGAGACCCAGTACTTC
>14|TRBV30|TRBJ1-1|-|-
CAWQKRARDTEAFF
TGTGCCTGGCAGAAAAGGGCCAGGGACACTGAAGCTTTCTTT